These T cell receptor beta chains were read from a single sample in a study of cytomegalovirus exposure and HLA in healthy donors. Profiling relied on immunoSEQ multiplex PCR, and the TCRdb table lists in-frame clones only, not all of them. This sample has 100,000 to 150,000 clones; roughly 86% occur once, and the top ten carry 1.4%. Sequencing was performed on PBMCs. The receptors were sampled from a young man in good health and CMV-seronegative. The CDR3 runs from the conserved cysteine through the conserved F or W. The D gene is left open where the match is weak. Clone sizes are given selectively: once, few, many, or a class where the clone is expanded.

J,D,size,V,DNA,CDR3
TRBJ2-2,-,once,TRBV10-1,TGCGCCAGCAGTGAGTCCTTCTTCGGGGGCACCGGGGAGCTGTTTTTT,CASSESFFGGTGELFF
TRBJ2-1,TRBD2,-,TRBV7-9,TGTGCCAGCAGCAGACTAGCGGGAAATCAGAGGTACTACAATGAGCAGTTCTTC,CASSRLAGNQRYYNEQFF
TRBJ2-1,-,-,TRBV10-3,TGTGCCATCAGTGAGGGGCGGGACTCCTACAATGAGCAGTTCTTC,CAISEGRDSYNEQFF
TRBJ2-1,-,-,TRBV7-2,TGTGCCAGCAGCTTAGACAGGTTTTATCCCTACAATGAGCAGTTCTTC,CASSLDRFYPYNEQFF
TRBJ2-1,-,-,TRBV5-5,TGTGCCAGCAGATCTCAGGGATCGGGCTCCTACAATGAGCAGTTCTTC,CASRSQGSGSYNEQFF
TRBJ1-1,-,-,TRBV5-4,TGTGCCAGCAGCTTTGAACAGGGAGGGAGGACTGAAGCTTTCTTT,CASSFEQGGRTEAFF
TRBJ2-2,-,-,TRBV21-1,TGTGCCAGCAGCAAACCTCGGACCGGGGAGCTGTTTTTT,CASSKPRTGELFF
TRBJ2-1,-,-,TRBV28,TGTGCCAGCAGGCCCTCGGGGAGCTCCTACAATGAGCAGTTCTTC,CASRPSGSSYNEQFF
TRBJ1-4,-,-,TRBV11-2,TGTGCCAGCAGCTTTGGCTCTGGCACCCCTAATGAAAAACTGTTTTTT,CASSFGSGTPNEKLFF
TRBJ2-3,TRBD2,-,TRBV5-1,TGCGCCAGCAGCGACGGGACTAGCGGCCCCCCTGGGACGCAGTATTTT,CASSDGTSGPPGTQYF
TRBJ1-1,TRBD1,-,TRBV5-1,TGCGCCAGCAGCTTTGGGACAGGCGTTACAAACACTGAAGCTTTCTTT,CASSFGTGVTNTEAFF
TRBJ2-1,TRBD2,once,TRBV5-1,TGCGCCAGCAGCTTAGGGACTAGCGGGAGGGCGGGCAATGAGCAGTTCTTC,CASSLGTSGRAGNEQFF
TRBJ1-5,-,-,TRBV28,TGTGCCAGCAGCTACTCGGACAGAGGCAATCAGCCCCAGCATTTT,CASSYSDRGNQPQHF
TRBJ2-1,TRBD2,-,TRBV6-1,TGTGCCAGCGTCAGGGCACTAGCGGCAAATGAGCAGTTCTTC,CASVRALAANEQFF
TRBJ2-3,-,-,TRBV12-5,TGTGCTACCGGAGGGAGCACAGATACGCAGTATTTT,CATGGSTDTQYF
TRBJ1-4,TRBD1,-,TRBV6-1,TGTGCCAGCAGTCCTCTGACAGGGGACAATGAAAAACTGTTTTTT,CASSPLTGDNEKLFF
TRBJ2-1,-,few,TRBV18,TGTGCCAGCTCAGTCGCCTCGGGGGAAGGTGTCTTC,CASSVASGEGVF
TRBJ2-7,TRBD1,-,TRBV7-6,TGTGCCAGCAGCCCGTACACCGGGACAGGGGCGGACGAGCAGTACTTC,CASSPYTGTGADEQYF
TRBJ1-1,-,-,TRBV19,TGTGCCAGTAGTATTCAGGGGAGCACTGAAGCTTTCTTT,CASSIQGSTEAFF
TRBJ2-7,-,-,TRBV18,TGTGCCAGCTCACCATTCGCATCTAGCTCCTACGAGCAGTACTTC,CASSPFASSSYEQYF
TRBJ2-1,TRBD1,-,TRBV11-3,TGTGCCAGCAGCTACAGGGGCCTTAAGTCCTACAATGAGCAGTTCTTC,CASSYRGLKSYNEQFF
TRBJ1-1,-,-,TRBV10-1,TGCGCCAGCAGTGAGGGGCAGGGGTACACTGAAGCTTTCTTT,CASSEGQGYTEAFF
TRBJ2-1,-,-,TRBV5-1,TGCGCCAGCAGCGAAGGTGTTGCAGGGGTAGGTAATGAGCAGTTCTTC,CASSEGVAGVGNEQFF
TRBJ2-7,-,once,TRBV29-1,TGCAGCGTTGAAGGGGTAGGGGCGACCTACGAGCAGTACTTC,CSVEGVGATYEQYF
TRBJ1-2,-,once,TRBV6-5,TGTGCCAGCAGGTCCTTGGGACTCTATGGCTACACCTTC,CASRSLGLYGYTF
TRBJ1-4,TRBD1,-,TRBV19,TGTGCCAGTAGTCCACCGGACAGGGGGAATGAAAAACTGTTTTTT,CASSPPDRGNEKLFF
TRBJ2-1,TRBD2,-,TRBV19,TGTGCCAGTAGGAGCGGGAGGGCCTCGCATGAGCAGTTCTTC,CASRSGRASHEQFF
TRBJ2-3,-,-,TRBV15,TGTGCCACCAGCAGAGATCAGGAGGGCGCGAATACGCAGTATTTT,CATSRDQEGANTQYF
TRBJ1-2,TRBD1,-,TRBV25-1,TGTGCCAGCAGTCGTCGACAGGGGCAAAGCTACACCTTC,CASSRRQGQSYTF
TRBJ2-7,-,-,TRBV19,TGTGCCACTAAGGGCGGGCAGGAGGATTTCTACGAGCAGTACTTC,CATKGGQEDFYEQYF
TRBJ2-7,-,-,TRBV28,TGTGCCAGCAGTCTTTTAAGAGGGCTCGACGAGCAGTACTTC,CASSLLRGLDEQYF
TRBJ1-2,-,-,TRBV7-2,TGTGCCAGCAGCTTGGGGGGGAGTCTGTTTCTCTATGGCTACACCTTC,CASSLGGSLFLYGYTF
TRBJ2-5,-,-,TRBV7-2,TGTGCCAGCAGCTTAGCGGGCCCCCTAGAGACCCAGTACTTC,CASSLAGPLETQYF
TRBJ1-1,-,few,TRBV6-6,TGTGCCAGCACCGGGACATTAGCTTTCTTT,CASTGTLAFF
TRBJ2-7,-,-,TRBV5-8,TGTGCCAGCAGCTTGGGTAATGTACAGGGGACTCCGCAGTACTTC,CASSLGNVQGTPQYF
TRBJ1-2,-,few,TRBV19,TGTGCCAGTAGCGGGGTAGGCTACACCTTC,CASSGVGYTF
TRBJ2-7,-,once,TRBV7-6,TGTGCCAGCAGCCATGGGGCCTACTCCTACGAGCAGTACTTC,CASSHGAYSYEQYF
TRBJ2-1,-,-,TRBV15,TGTGCCACCAGCAGAGCGGCTAGCACCACGGAGCAGTTCTTC,CATSRAASTTEQFF
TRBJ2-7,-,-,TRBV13,TGTGCCAGCAGTCCCAACCGGGACAAAACCTACGAGCAGTACTTC,CASSPNRDKTYEQYF
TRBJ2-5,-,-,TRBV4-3,TGCGCCAGCAGCATCCGACCCGGGGTGCGGGAGACCCAGTACTTC,CASSIRPGVRETQYF
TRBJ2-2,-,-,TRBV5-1,TGCGCCAGCAGCTTGGACAGCTCAAGCACCGGGGAGCTGTTTTTT,CASSLDSSSTGELFF
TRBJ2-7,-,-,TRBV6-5,TGTGCCAGCAGGGAGCCTAAACTGGGTTCCTACGAGCAGTACTTC,CASREPKLGSYEQYF
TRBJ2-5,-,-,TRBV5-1,TGCGCCAGCAGCTTGGGCTGGGCTGAACAAGAGACCCAGTACTTC,CASSLGWAEQETQYF
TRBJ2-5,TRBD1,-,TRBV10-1,TGCGCCAGCAGTGACGAGTGGACAGGGCAAGAGACCCAGTACTTC,CASSDEWTGQETQYF
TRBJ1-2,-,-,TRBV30,TGTGCCTGGGCCCCAAGGGACTCAGGTGTCTTC,CAWAPRDSGVF
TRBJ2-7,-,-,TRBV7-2,TGTGCCAGCAGCTTCGGGACAAGCAACTACGAGCAGTACTTC,CASSFGTSNYEQYF
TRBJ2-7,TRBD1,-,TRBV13,TGTGCCAGCAGCACGACAGGGGGCGAACTCTCCTACGAGCAGTACTTC,CASSTTGGELSYEQYF
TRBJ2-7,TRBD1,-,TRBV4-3,TGCGCCAGCAGCCAAGATCCAGGGACAGGGCCCTACGAGCAGTACTTC,CASSQDPGTGPYEQYF
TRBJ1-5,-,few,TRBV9,TGTGCCAGCAGCGTAGCGGGGAATCAGCCCCAGCATTTT,CASSVAGNQPQHF
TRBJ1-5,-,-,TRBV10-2,TGCGCCAGCAGTGAGTCGAATACCGGGAATCAGCCCCAGCATTTT,CASSESNTGNQPQHF
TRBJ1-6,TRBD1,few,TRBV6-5,TGTGCCAGCAGACAGGGGGCTTCACCCCTCCACTTT,CASRQGASPLHF
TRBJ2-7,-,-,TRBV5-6,TGTGCCAGCAGCTTAAGGGGCGCTTGGGACGAGCAGTACTTC,CASSLRGAWDEQYF
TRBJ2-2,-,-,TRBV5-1,TGCGCCAGCACCCTGACTCGTGTATACACCGGGGAGCTGTTTTTT,CASTLTRVYTGELFF
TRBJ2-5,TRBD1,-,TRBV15,TGTGCCACCAGTGACAGGGAGGAGACCCAGTACTTC,CATSDREETQYF
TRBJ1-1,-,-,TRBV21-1,TGTGCCAGCAGCCTTAAATCGGTTCGGGGGGGGACAGCTACCAACACTGAAGCTTTCTTT,CASSLKSVRGGTATNTEAFF
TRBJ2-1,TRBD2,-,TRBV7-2,TGTGCCAGCAGCTCCTCACGGGACCCGGGGGGGAATGAGCAGTTCTTC,CASSSSRDPGGNEQFF
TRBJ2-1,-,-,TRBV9,TGTGCCAGCAGCACGGACAGCCAACCCGCGCTGGGGAATGAGCAGTTCTTC,CASSTDSQPALGNEQFF
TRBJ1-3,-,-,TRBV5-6,TGTGCCAGCAGCTTGGCAGGGAACTCTGGAAACACCATATATTTT,CASSLAGNSGNTIYF